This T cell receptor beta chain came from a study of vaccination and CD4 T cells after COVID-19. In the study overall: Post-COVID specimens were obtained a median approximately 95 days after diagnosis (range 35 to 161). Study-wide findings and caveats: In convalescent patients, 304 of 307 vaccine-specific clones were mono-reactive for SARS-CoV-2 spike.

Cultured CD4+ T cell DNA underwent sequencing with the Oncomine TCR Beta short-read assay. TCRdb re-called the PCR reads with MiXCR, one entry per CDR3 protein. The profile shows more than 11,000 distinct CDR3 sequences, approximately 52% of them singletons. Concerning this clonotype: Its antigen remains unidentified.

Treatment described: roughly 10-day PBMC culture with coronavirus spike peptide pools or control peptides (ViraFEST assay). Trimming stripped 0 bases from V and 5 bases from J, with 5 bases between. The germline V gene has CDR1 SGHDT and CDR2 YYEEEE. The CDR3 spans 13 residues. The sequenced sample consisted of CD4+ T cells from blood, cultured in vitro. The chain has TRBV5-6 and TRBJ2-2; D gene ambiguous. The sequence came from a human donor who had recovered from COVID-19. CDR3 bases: TGTGCCAGCAGCTTGGCGGAGACCGGGGAGCTGTTTTTT. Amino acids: CASSLAETGELFF.